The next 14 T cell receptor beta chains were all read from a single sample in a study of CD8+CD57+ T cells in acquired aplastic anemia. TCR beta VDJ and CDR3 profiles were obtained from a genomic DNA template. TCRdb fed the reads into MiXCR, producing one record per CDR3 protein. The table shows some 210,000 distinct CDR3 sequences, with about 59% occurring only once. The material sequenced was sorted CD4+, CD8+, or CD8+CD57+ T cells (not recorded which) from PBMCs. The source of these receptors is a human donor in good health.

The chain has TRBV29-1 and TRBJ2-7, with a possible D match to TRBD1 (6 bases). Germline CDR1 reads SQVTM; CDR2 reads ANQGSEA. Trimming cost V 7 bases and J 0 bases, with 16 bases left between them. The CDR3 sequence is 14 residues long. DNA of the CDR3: TGCAGCGGCATCTCTGGGGGCAGCTCCTACGAGCAGTACTTC. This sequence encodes CSGISGGSSYEQYF.

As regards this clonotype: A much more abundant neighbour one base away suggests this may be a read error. The CDR3 DNA reads as TGTGCCAGCAGCTTCGACCTAGCGGTGGGGCCTGAAAATGAGCAGTTCTTC. Protein sequence: CASSFDLAVGPENEQFF. The chain uses TRBV7-2 and TRBJ2-1; 7 bases map to TRBD2. V trimming: 3 bases; J trimming: 7 bases; junction bases outside the gene matches: 15. The germline gives CDR1 SGHTA, CDR2 FQGNSA. The CDR3 length is 17 residues.

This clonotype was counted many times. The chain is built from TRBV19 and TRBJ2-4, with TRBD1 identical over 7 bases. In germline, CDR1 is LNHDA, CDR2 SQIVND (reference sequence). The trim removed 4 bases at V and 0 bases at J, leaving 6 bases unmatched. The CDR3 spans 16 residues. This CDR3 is CASSTGTDLAKNIQYF. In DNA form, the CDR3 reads TGTGCCAGTAGTACGGGGACAGATCTAGCCAAAAACATTCAGTACTTC.

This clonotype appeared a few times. DNA for the CDR3: TGTGCCAGCAGTCCCCGCCCGGGGGGGCGGGCTGAGCAGTTCTTC. As protein: CASSPRPGGRAEQFF. The gene calls are TRBV27 and TRBJ2-1, with 8 bases fitting TRBD2. The CDR3 contains 15 residues. The ends lost 5 bases at V and 9 bases at J; junction bases unmatched: 12. Germline V CDR1 and CDR2: MNHEY, SMNVEV (reference sequence).

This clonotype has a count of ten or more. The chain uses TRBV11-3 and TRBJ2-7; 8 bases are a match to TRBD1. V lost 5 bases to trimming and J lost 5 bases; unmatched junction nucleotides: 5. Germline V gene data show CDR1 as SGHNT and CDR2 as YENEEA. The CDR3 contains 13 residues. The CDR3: CASSPGQGHEQYF. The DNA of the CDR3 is TGTGCCAGCAGCCCCGGACAGGGCCACGAGCAGTACTTC. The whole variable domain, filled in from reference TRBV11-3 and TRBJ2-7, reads EAGVVQSPRYKIIEKKQPVAFWCNPISGHNTLYWYLQNLGQGPELLIRYENEEAVDDSQLPKDRFSAERLKGVDSTLKIQPAELGDSAVYLCASSPGQGHEQYFGPGTRLTVT.

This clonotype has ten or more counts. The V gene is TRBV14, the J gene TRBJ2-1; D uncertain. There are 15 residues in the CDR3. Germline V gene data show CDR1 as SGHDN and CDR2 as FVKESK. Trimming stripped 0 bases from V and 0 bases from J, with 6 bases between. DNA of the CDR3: TGTGCCAGCAGCCAAGATGAAAGCTCCTACAATGAGCAGTTCTTC. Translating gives CASSQDESSYNEQFF.

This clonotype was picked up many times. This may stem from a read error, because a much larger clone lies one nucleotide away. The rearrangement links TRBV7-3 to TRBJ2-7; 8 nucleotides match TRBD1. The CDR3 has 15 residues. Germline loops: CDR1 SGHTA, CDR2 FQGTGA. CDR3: CVSSLTPGGIDEQYF. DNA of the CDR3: TGTGTCAGCAGCTTAACCCCAGGGGGCATCGACGAGCAGTACTTC. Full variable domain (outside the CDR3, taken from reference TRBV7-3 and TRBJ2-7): GAGVSQTPSNKVTEKGKYVELRCDPISGHTALYWYRQSLGQGPEFLIYFQGTGAADDSGLPNDRFFAVRPEGSVSTLKIQRTERGDSAVYLCVSSLTPGGIDEQYFGPGTRLTVT.

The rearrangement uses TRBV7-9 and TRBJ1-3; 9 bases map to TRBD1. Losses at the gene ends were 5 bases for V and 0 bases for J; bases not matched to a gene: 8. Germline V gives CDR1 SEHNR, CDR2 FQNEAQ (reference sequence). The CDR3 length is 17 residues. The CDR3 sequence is CASSKRGTGPSGNTIYF. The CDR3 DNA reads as TGTGCCAGCAGCAAAAGAGGGACAGGGCCCTCTGGAAACACCATATATTTT.

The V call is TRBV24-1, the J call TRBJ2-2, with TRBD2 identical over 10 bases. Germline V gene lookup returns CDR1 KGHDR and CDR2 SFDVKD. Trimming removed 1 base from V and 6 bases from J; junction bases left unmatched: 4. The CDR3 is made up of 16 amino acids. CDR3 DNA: TGTGCCACCAGTGATTTAAAAGCGGGAGGGTCCGGGGAGCTGTTTTTT. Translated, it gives CATSDLKAGGSGELFF.

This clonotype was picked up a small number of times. The CDR3 loop reads CASSSAGTGDQPQHF. The CDR3 nucleotides read TGTGCCAGCAGTTCAGCCGGGACAGGGGATCAGCCCCAGCATTTT. This sequence joins TRBV27 and TRBJ1-5, with 10 bases identical to TRBD1. V trimming: 4 bases; J trimming: 5 bases; junction bases outside the gene matches: 5. The CDR3 loop spans 15 amino acids. Germline loops: CDR1 MNHEY, CDR2 SMNVEV (reference sequence).

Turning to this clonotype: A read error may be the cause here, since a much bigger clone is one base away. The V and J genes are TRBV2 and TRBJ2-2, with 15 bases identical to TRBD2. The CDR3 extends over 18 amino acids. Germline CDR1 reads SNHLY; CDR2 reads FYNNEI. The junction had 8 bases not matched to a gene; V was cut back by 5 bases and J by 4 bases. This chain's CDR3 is CASSPGLAGGPSTGELFF. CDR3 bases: TGTGCCAGCAGTCCGGGACTAGCGGGGGGCCCAAGCACCGGGGAGCTGTTTTTT. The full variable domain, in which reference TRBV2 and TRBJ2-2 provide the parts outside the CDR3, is EPEVTQTPSHQVTQMGQEVILRCVPISNHLYFYWYRQILGQKVEFLVSFYNNEISEKSEIFDDQFSVERPDGSNFTLKIRSTKLEDSAMYFCASSPGLAGGPSTGELFFGEGSRLTVL.

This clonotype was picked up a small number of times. CDR3 residues: CAISAGTLGNQGQYF. DNA of the CDR3: TGTGCCATCAGTGCCGGAACGTTGGGAAATCAGGGGCAGTATTTT. The chain is built from TRBV10-3 and TRBJ2-3; D possibly corresponds to TRBD1 (5 bases). Trimming took 4 bases from V and 11 from J, leaving 22 bases between them. Germline V gene data show CDR1 as ENHRY and CDR2 as SYGVKD. CDR3 length: 15 residues.

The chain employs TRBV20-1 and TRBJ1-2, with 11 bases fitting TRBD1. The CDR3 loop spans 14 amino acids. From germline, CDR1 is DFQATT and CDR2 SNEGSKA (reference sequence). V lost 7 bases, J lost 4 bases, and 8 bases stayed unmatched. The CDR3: CSVWTGGAGYGYTF. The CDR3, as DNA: TGCAGTGTTTGGACAGGGGGCGCGGGCTATGGCTACACCTTC.

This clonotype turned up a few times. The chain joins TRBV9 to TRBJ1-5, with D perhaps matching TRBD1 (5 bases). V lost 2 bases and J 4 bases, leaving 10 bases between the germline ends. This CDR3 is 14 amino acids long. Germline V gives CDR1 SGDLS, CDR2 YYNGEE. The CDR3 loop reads CASSVTGGNQPQHF. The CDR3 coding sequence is TGTGCCAGCAGCGTTACGGGGGGGAATCAGCCCCAGCATTTT.